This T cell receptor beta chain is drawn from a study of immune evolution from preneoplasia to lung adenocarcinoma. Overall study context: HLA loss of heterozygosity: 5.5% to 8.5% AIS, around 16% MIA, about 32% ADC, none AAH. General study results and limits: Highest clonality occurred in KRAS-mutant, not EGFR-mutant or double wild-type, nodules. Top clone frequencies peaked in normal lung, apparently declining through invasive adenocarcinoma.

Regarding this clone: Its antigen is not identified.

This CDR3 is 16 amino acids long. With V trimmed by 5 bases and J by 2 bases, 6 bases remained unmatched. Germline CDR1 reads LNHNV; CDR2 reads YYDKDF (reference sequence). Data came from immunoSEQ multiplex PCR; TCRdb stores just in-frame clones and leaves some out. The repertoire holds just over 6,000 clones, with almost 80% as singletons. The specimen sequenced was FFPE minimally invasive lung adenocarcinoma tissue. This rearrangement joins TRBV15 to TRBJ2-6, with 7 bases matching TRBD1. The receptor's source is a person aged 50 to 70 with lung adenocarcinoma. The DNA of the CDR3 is TGTGCCACCAGCCAAAAGACAGGGCCTGGGGCCAACGTCCTGACTTTC. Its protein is CATSQKTGPGANVLTF.